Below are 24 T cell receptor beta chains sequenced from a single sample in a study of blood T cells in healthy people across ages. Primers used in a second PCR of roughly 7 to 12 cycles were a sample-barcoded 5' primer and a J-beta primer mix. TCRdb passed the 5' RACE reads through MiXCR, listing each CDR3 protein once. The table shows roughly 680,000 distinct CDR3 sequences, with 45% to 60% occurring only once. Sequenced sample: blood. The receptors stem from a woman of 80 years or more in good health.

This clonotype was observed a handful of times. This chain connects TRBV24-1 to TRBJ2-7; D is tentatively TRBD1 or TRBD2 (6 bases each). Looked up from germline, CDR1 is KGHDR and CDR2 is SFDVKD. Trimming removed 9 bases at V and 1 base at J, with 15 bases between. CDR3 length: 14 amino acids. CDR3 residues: CATARGTTSYEQYF. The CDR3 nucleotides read TGTGCCACCGCACGCGGGACAACATCCTACGAGCAGTACTTC.

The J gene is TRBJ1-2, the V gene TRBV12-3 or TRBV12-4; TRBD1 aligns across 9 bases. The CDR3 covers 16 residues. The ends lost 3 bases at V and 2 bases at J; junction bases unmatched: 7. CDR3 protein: CASSFRTGAGNYGYTF. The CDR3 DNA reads TGTGCCAGCAGTTTTCGGACAGGGGCGGGAAACTATGGCTACACCTTC.

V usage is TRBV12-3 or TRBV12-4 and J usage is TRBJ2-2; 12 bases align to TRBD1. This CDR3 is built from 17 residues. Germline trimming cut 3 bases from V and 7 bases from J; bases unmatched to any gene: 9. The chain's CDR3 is CASSFGGQGAGIGELFF. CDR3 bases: TGTGCCAGCAGTTTTGGGGGACAGGGGGCTGGAATCGGGGAGCTGTTTTTT.

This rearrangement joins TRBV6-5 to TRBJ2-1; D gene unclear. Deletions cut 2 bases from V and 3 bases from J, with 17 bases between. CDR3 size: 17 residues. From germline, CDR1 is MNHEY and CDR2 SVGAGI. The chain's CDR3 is CASSYPFVVLHYNEQFF. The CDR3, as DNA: TGTGCCAGCAGTTACCCTTTTGTAGTTCTCCACTACAATGAGCAGTTCTTC.

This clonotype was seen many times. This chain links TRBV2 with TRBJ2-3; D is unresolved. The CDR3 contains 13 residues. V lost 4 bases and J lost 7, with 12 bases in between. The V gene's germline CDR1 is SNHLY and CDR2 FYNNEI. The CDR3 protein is CASSGGALNTQYF. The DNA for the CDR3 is TGTGCCAGCAGTGGAGGCGCTCTAAATACGCAGTATTTT.

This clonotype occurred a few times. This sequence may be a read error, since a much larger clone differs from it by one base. The CDR3 DNA reads as TGCAGCGTTGGGGAATACGGGACAGGGCTACAAGAGACCCAGTTCTTC. As protein: CSVGEYGTGLQETQFF. The V call is TRBV29-1, the J call TRBJ2-1; 9 positions match TRBD1. Germline CDR1 reads SQVTM; CDR2 reads ANQGSEA. The CDR3 runs 16 residues. V trimming: 4 bases; J trimming: 13 bases; junction bases outside the gene matches: 20.

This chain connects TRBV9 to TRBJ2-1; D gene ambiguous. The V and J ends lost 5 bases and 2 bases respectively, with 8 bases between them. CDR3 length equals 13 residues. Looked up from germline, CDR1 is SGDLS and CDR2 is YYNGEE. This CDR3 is CASREPTYNEQFF. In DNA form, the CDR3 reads TGTGCCAGCAGAGAGCCGACCTACAATGAGCAGTTCTTC.

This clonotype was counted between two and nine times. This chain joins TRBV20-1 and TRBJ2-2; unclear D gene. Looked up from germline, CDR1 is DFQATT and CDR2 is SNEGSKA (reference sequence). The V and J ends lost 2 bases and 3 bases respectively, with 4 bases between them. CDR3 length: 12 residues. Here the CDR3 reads CSARRDTGELFF. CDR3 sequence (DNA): TGCAGTGCTAGAAGGGACACCGGGGAGCTGTTTTTT.

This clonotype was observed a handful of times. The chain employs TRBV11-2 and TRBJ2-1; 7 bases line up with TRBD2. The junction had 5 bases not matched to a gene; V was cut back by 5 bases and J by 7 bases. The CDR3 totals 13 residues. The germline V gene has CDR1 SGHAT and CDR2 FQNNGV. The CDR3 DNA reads TGTGCCAGCAGCCCGAGGGAGGGGAATGAGCAGTTCTTC. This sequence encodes CASSPREGNEQFF.

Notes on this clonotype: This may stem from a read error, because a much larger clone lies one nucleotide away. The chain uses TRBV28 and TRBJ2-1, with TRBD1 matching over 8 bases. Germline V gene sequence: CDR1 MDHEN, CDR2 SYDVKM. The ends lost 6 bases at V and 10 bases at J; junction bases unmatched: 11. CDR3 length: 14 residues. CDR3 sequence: CASSPGGSFYEQFF. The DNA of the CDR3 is TGTGCCAGCAGCCCAGGGGGCAGTTTTTACGAGCAGTTCTTC.

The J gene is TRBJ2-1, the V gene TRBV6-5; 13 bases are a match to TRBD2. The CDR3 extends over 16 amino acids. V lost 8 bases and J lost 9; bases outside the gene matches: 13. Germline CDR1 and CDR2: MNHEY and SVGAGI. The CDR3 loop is CASWDRTSGRLSEQFF. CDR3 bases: TGTGCCAGCTGGGACCGGACTAGCGGGAGACTTAGTGAGCAGTTCTTC.

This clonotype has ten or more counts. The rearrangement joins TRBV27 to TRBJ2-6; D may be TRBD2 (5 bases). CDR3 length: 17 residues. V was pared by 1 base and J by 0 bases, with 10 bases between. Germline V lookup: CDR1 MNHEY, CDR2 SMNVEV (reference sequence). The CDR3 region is CASSLYVRGSGANVLTF. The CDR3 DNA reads TGTGCCAGCAGTTTATATGTCCGGGGCTCTGGGGCCAACGTCCTGACTTTC.

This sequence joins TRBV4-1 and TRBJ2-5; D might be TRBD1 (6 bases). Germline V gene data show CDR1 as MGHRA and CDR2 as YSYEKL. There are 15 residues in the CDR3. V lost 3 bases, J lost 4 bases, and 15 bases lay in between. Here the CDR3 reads CASSHTNGGRETQYF. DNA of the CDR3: TGCGCCAGCAGCCACACTAATGGGGGCAGAGAGACCCAGTACTTC.

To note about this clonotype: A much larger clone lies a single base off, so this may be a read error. The CDR3 loop reads CASSPVLARDTQYF. The CDR3 bases are TGTGCCAGCAGCCCGGTACTTGCTAGGGATACGCAGTATTTT. The rearrangement links TRBV3-1 to TRBJ2-3; D is uncertain. Germline loops: CDR1 LGHDT, CDR2 YNNKEL (reference sequence). Between the trimmed V and J ends, which lost 4 bases and 6 bases, there was a span of 14 bases. The CDR3 is made up of 14 amino acids.

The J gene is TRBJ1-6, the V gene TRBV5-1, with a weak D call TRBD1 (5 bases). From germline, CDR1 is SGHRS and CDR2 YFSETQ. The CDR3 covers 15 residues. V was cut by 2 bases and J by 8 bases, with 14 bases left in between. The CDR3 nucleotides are TGCGCCAGCAGCTTAAGACAGTCAGCGGATTCACCCCTCCACTTT. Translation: CASSLRQSADSPLHF.

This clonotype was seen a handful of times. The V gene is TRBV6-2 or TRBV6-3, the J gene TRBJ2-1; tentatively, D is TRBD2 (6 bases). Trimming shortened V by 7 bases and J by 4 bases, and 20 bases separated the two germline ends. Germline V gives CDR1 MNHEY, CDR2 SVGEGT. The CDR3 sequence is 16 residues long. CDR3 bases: TGTGCCAGCAAGGAGGGGATAGGGACCCTTTACAATGAGCAGTTCTTC. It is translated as CASKEGIGTLYNEQFF.

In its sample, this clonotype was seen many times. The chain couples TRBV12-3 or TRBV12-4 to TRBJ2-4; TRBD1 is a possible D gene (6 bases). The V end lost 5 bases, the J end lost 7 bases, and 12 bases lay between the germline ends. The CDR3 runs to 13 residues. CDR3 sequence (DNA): TGTGCCAGCAGTCAGGACAGTATGAACATTCAGTACTTC. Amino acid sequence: CASSQDSMNIQYF.

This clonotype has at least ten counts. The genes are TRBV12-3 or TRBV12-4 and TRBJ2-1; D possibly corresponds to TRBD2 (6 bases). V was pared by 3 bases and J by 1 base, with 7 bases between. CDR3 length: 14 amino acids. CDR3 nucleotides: TGTGCCAGCAGTTTTAGCGGATCCTACAATGAGCAGTTCTTC. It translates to CASSFSGSYNEQFF.

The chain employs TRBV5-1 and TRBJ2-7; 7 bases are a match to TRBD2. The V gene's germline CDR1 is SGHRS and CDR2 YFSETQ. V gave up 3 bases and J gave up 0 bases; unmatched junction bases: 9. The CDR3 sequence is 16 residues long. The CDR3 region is CASSSSLAATSYEQYF. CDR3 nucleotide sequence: TGCGCCAGCAGCTCCTCCCTAGCGGCTACCTCCTACGAGCAGTACTTC.

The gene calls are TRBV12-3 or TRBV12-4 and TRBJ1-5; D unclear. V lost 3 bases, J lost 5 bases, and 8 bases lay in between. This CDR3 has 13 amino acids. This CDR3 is CASSLGIDQPQHF. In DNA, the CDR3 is TGTGCCAGCAGTTTGGGAATTGATCAGCCCCAGCATTTT.

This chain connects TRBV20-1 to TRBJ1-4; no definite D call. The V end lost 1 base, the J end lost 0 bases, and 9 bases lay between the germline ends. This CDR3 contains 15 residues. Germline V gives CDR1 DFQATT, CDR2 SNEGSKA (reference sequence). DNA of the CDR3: TGCAGTGCTAGAGGGGAACCACCAACTAATGAAAAACTGTTTTTT. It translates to CSARGEPPTNEKLFF.

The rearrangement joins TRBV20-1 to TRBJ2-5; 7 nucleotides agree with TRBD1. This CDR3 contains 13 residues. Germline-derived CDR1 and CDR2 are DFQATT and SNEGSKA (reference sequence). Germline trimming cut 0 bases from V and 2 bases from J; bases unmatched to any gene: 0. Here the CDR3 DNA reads TGCAGTGCTAGAGACAGGGGGCAAGAGACCCAGTACTTC. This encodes CSARDRGQETQYF.

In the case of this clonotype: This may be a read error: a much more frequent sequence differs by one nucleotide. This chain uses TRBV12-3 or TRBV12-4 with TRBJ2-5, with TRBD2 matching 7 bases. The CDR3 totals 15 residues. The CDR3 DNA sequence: TGTGTCAGCAGTCCGACAAGGACTAGACAAGAGACCCAGTACTTC. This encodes CVSSPTRTRQETQYF.

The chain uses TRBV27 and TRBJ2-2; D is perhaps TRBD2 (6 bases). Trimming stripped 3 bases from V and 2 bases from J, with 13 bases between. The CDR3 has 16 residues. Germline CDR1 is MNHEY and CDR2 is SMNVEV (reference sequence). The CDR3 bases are TGTGCCAGCAGTTTCGGACTAACGGTAAACACCGGGGAGCTGTTTTTT. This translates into CASSFGLTVNTGELFF.